This TCR beta chain derives from a study of response to subunit inactivated influenza vaccine (dated by TCRdb to the late 2010s). With respect to the entire study: Deep quantitative T cell receptor repertoire profiling was used in the study to track responses to a trivalent subunit inactivated influenza vaccine. Results and caveats for the whole study, not just this receptor: It was suggested by the authors that each seasonal influenza vaccination may recruit only a limited number of new T cells.

This clonotype was detected a few times. There is no known antigen for this receptor. No base-level quality is on record; no much larger clone is a single base apart. Trimming takes 5 bases off V and 5 bases off J; junction bases not matched to a gene: 7. The CDR3 runs 16 residues from the cysteine to the phenylalanine. Only CDR3 DNA remains: 48 bases, in frame from the first base. The germline V gene sets CDR1 to MDHEN and CDR2 to SYDVKM. The library came from RT-PCR. The sample was run on an Illumina HiSeq 2500. TCRdb passed the public sequencing reads through fastp at Q25 and MiXCR, retaining productive beta sequences. Every distinct CDR3 protein forms one entry, paired with its most common genes and DNA. This sample holds 600,000 to 700,000 distinct CDR3 sequences; 12% to 15% were observed only once. The ten largest make up approximately 7.6% of the sample.

Sequenced material: PBMCs from blood, taken 14 days before vaccination. This sequence originates from a man between 45 and 60 years old who received an inactivated influenza vaccine. Donor details come from another sample of the same person, matched by shared clones. The V gene is TRBV28 and the J gene is TRBJ2-5, and TRBD2 matches 14 of the central bases. CDR3 region: CASSRATSGGAETQYF. Here is the DNA: TGTGCCAGCAGTAGAGCGACTAGCGGGGGGGCGGAGACCCAGTACTTC. When the CDR3 is completed using the reference TRBV28 and TRBJ2-5 genes on either side, the full variable domain is DVKVTQSSRYLVKRTGEKVFLECVQDMDHENMFWYRQDPGLGLRLIYFSYDVKMKEKGDIPEGYSVSREKKERFSLILESASTNQTSMYLCASSRATSGGAETQYFGPGTRLLVL.